What follows are 8 T cell receptor beta chains derived from one specimen sequenced in a study of OX40 agonist ivuxolimab in advanced cancers. To prepare the library, the immunoSEQ multiplex PCR assay was applied. TCRdb retrieved this table from immuneACCESS and kept in-frame rearrangements only. Not all clones are present; in checked studies, unresolved V genes account for under half, and no reason is known for the remainder. Recorded for this sample are approximately 45,000 clones; 75% to 85% of them occurred a single time. The ten largest clones represent around 3.9% of the sample. The sequencing here drew on CD4+ or CD8+ T cells sorted from blood, taken in a trial of the OX40 agonist ivuxolimab. The receptors shown here come from an adult with an advanced solid tumor such as melanoma, head and neck, liver or kidney cancer.

The chain joins TRBV11-1 to TRBJ2-3; D perhaps matches TRBD2 (5 bases). Trimming removed 3 bases from V and 2 bases from J, with 6 bases in between. Germline V lookup: CDR1 SGHAT, CDR2 FQDESV (reference sequence). The CDR3 extends over 13 amino acids. The CDR3 here is CASSFGLTDTQYF. CDR3 bases: TGTGCCAGCAGCTTTGGACTCACAGATACGCAGTATTTT.

This clone has only one observation. V is TRBV14 and J is TRBJ1-3; no clear D. V was shortened by 1 base and J by 2 bases, with 15 bases between the two germline ends. CDR1 is SGHDN, CDR2 FVKESK, per germline. The CDR3 is 17 amino acids. CDR3 amino acids: CASSQAADLRTGNTIYF. The CDR3 nucleotides read TGTGCCAGCAGCCAAGCGGCTGATCTTCGCACTGGAAACACCATATATTTT.

The chain recombines TRBV6-1 with TRBJ2-2; D possibly corresponds to TRBD2 (5 bases). Germline V gives CDR1 MNHNS, CDR2 SASEGT. The CDR3 loop spans 14 amino acids. With 10 bases removed from V and 0 bases from J, the gap between germline ends came to 12 bases. In nucleotides, the CDR3 is TGTGCCACCCCTCGAGGGACGAACACCGGGGAGCTGTTTTTT. It encodes CATPRGTNTGELFF.

In its sample, this clone ranks as medium-sized. CDR3 nucleotide sequence: TGTGCCTGGAGGGGCCCGACAACCAGGAACACTGAAGCTTTCTTT. Translation gives CAWRGPTTRNTEAFF. This chain connects TRBV30 to TRBJ1-1; D gene unclear. Germline V CDR1 and CDR2: GTSNPN, SVGIG (reference sequence). The CDR3 has 15 residues. Trimming left V 3 bases short and J 1 base short, with 15 bases between. The full variable domain, its missing parts supplied by reference TRBV30 and TRBJ1-1, is SQTIHQWPATLVQPVGSPLSLECTVEGTSNPNLYWYRQAAGRGLQLLFYSVGIGQISSEVPQNLSASRPQDRQFILSSKKLLLSDSGFYLCAWRGPTTRNTEAFFGQGTRLTVV.

The genes are TRBV6-1 and TRBJ2-5; D ambiguous. This CDR3 is built from 14 residues. CDR1 and CDR2 (germline): MNHNS, SASEGT. The germline V and J ends were trimmed by 2 bases and 7 bases, with 14 bases remaining between them. The CDR3 loop reads CASSESPSHGTQYF. The CDR3 coding sequence is TGTGCCAGCAGTGAAAGTCCCAGCCACGGGACCCAGTACTTC.

The chain is built from TRBV7-3 and TRBJ2-7; D gene unclear. The V end lost 5 bases, the J end lost 6 bases, and 14 bases lay between the germline ends. The length of the CDR3 is 13 residues. The V gene's germline CDR1 is SGHTA and CDR2 FQGTGA. CDR3 protein: CASSPNPTAEQYF. CDR3 in DNA: TGTGCCAGCAGCCCCAACCCCACTGCCGAGCAGTACTTC.

The chain uses TRBV7-9 and TRBJ2-3; D may be TRBD2 (6 bases). The CDR3 is 14 residues long. Germline V gives CDR1 SEHNR, CDR2 FQNEAQ (reference sequence). The V end was cut by 5 bases, the J end by 1 base, with 10 bases between. The CDR3 DNA sequence: TGTGCCAGCAGCCAGGCGGGGCGCACAGATACGCAGTATTTT. Its protein product is CASSQAGRTDTQYF. Full variable domain (outside the CDR3, taken from reference TRBV7-9 and TRBJ2-3): DTGVSQNPRHKITKRGQNVTFRCDPISEHNRLYWYRQTLGQGPEFLTYFQNEAQLEKSRLLSDRFSAERPKGSFSTLEIQRTEQGDSAMYLCASSQAGRTDTQYFGPGTRLTVL.

The chain employs TRBV10-2 and TRBJ1-5; D not resolved. V was trimmed by 4 bases and J by 7 bases, leaving 17 bases between them. CDR1 WSHSY and CDR2 SAAADI come from the germline V gene. This CDR3 contains 15 residues. The CDR3 coding sequence is TGCGCCAGCAGTGGGCTCGATCTTGCACGGCAGCCCCAGCATTTT. Translating gives CASSGLDLARQPQHF.